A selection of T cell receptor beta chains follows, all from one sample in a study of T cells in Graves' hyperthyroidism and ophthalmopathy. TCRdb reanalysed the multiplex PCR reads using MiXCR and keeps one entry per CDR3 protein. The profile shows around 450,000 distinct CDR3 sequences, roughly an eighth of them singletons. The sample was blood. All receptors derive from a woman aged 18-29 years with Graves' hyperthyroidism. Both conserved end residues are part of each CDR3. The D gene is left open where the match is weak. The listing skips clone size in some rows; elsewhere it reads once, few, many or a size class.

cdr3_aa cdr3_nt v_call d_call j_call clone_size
CASSLAVPSYEQYF TGCGCCAGCAGCTTGGCAGTGCCTTCCTACGAGCAGTACTTC TRBV5-1 - TRBJ2-7 many
CVSSPPAAAPNYGYTF TGCGTCAGCAGCCCCCCGGCCGCGGCCCCTAACTATGGCTACACCTTC TRBV5-1 - TRBJ1-2 -
CASSQAMTDFYGYTF TGCGCCAGCAGCCAAGCAATGACAGATTTCTATGGCTACACCTTC TRBV4-1 - TRBJ1-2 many
CASSWLGDGAFF TGTGCCAGTAGCTGGTTGGGAGATGGAGCTTTCTTT TRBV19 - TRBJ1-1 once
CASSPNGGTEAFF TGTGCCAGCAGTCCCAACGGGGGTACTGAAGCTTTCTTT TRBV12-3/TRBV12-4 - TRBJ1-1 many
CASSYTRVFTGNTIYF TGTGCCAGCAGCTACACGAGGGTTTTTACTGGAAACACCATATATTTT TRBV3-1 - TRBJ1-3 many
CASSLGGRGNQPQHF TGTGCCAGCAGCTTGGGGGGACGTGGCAATCAGCCCCAGCATTTT TRBV5-6 - TRBJ1-5 many
CASSLSRLSGELFF TGTGCCAGCAGTTTATCCAGGTTATCCGGGGAGCTGTTTTTT TRBV28 - TRBJ2-2 few
CASSLERGVYEQYF TGTGCCAGCAGTTTAGAAAGGGGGGTCTACGAGCAGTACTTC TRBV27 - TRBJ2-7 many
CAISEPRLAGSSYEQYF TGTGCCATCAGTGAGCCGAGACTAGCGGGGAGCTCCTACGAGCAGTACTTC TRBV10-3 TRBD2 TRBJ2-7 many
CASSLAQRHDTGELFF TGTGCCAGCAGCTTAGCCCAGCGGCACGACACCGGGGAGCTGTTTTTT TRBV13 - TRBJ2-2 few
CASSLSRASGNTIYF TGTGCCAGCAGTTTATCGCGGGCCTCTGGAAACACCATATATTTT TRBV27 - TRBJ1-3 many
CASSFSLAGGDTDTQYF TGTGCCAGCAGTTTTTCACTAGCGGGAGGGGACACAGATACGCAGTATTTT TRBV6-5 TRBD2 TRBJ2-3 once
CASSPRPYGYTF TGTGCCAGCAGTCCACGTCCCTATGGCTACACCTTC TRBV28 - TRBJ1-2 -
CASSQSGTSGADTQYF TGTGCCAGCAGCCAGTCCGGGACTAGCGGGGCAGATACGCAGTATTTT TRBV4-2 TRBD2 TRBJ2-3 many
CASSLVRLAHSIANTGELFF TGTGCCAGCAGCTTAGTTAGACTAGCGCATAGCATCGCGAACACCGGGGAGCTGTTTTTT TRBV11-2 TRBD2 TRBJ2-2 many
CASGSETAYNEQFF TGTGCCAGTGGGTCTGAGACAGCCTACAATGAGCAGTTCTTC TRBV19 - TRBJ2-1 -
CSVESGGAETRYF TGCAGCGTTGAATCGGGGGGCGCAGAGACCCGGTACTTC TRBV29-1 - TRBJ2-5 few
CASRGGGSTYNEQFF TGTGCCAGCAGGGGCGGCGGGAGTACCTACAATGAGCAGTTCTTC TRBV25-1 TRBD2 TRBJ2-1 -
CASSALSGGYTEAFF TGTGCCAGCAGTGCCCTGTCGGGGGGCTACACTGAAGCTTTCTTT TRBV6-2/TRBV6-3 - TRBJ1-1 -
CAWSPPGQTSGNTIYF TGTGCCTGGAGTCCACCGGGACAGACTTCTGGAAACACCATATATTTT TRBV30 TRBD1 TRBJ1-3 many
CASRGLAGAGANVLTF TGTGCCAGCAGGGGGCTAGCGGGAGCTGGGGCCAACGTCCTGACTTTC TRBV2 TRBD2 TRBJ2-6 -
CASSQEGSSGQETQYF TGTGCCAGCAGCCAAGAGGGGTCTAGCGGGCAAGAGACCCAGTACTTC TRBV4-2 TRBD2 TRBJ2-5 -
CSVASRLTYEQYF TGCAGCGTAGCTTCTAGGTTGACCTACGAGCAGTACTTC TRBV29-1 - TRBJ2-7 -
CASSYLTSIEQYF TGTGCCAGCAGCTATCTGACCTCCATCGAGCAGTACTTC TRBV7-9 - TRBJ2-7 many
CASSFWDYEQYF TGTGCCAGCAGCTTTTGGGACTACGAGCAGTACTTC TRBV5-6 - TRBJ2-7 many
CASSQGSYRGSGYTF TGTGCCAGCAGTCAGGGCTCCTACAGGGGGAGCGGCTACACCTTC TRBV6-2/TRBV6-3 TRBD1 TRBJ1-2 many
CASSSRVYGYTF TGTGCCAGCAGTTCCAGGGTTTATGGCTACACCTTC TRBV12-3/TRBV12-4 - TRBJ1-2 few
CASSTLAGQGYEQYF TGCGCCAGCAGCACTCTAGCGGGACAGGGCTACGAGCAGTACTTC TRBV3-1 - TRBJ2-7 few
CASSTKTGLMNTEAFF TGTGCCAGCAGTACTAAGACAGGGCTCATGAACACTGAAGCTTTCTTT TRBV6-1 TRBD1 TRBJ1-1 -